Presented here are 6 T cell receptor beta chains from one specimen sequenced in a study of siplizumab effects on memory and regulatory T cells. Measured with immunoSEQ multiplex PCR; TCRdb has only the in-frame clones, and not every one. Among around 6,500 clones listed, roughly 64% were seen once. Material for sequencing was effector memory CD8+ T cells sorted from blood. Sample subset: unstimulated CD8+ effector memory T cells. The receptors were gathered from a human donor in good health.

This clone is medium-sized by share. The chain couples TRBV7-3 to TRBJ1-3; D is possibly TRBD1 (6 bases). The CDR3 runs to 18 residues. Germline CDR1 and CDR2: SGHTA and FQGTGA. V was clipped by 2 bases and J by 0 bases, with 17 bases between them. The CDR3: CASSLQDVRDTSGNTIYF. The CDR3 DNA is TGTGCCAGCAGCTTACAGGATGTGAGGGACACCTCTGGAAACACCATATATTTT.

V usage is TRBV27 and J usage is TRBJ1-2, with TRBD1 identical over 9 bases. The J segment lost 3 bases and the V segment lost 6 bases, leaving 5 bases of the junction unmatched. Germline values: CDR1 MNHEY, CDR2 SMNVEV (reference sequence). This CDR3 has 14 residues. In DNA form, the CDR3 reads TGTGCCAGCAGCCCACAGGGGGCGGACTATGGCTACACCTTC. Its protein product is CASSPQGADYGYTF.

CDR3 sequence: CSVFVVGEQFF. DNA for the CDR3: TGCAGCGTTTTCGTGGTGGGTGAGCAGTTCTTC. The V gene is TRBV29-1, the J gene TRBJ2-1; no reliable D call. Between the trimmed V and J ends, which lost 5 bases and 9 bases, there was a span of 11 bases. From germline, CDR1 is SQVTM and CDR2 ANQGSEA. The CDR3 has 11 amino acids.

This clone rates as large (0.1 to 1%). V is TRBV5-5 and J is TRBJ1-2, with D perhaps TRBD1 (5 bases). The CDR3 is 15 residues long. The V gene's germline CDR1 is SGHKS and CDR2 YYEKEE (reference sequence). Trimming took 1 base from V and 2 from J, leaving 12 bases between them. The CDR3 loop is CASSLWQEGNYGYTF. The CDR3 coding sequence is TGTGCCAGCAGCTTGTGGCAGGAGGGGAACTATGGCTACACCTTC. Looking up the rest from reference TRBV5-5 and TRBJ1-2 gives the full variable domain: DAGVTQSPTHLIKTRGQQVTLRCSPISGHKSVSWYQQVLGQGPQFIFQYYEKEERGRGNFPDRFSARQFPNYSSELNVNALLLGDSALYLCASSLWQEGNYGYTFGSGTRLTVV.

The chain links TRBV4-1 to TRBJ1-4, with 7 bases matching TRBD1. Germline values: CDR1 MGHRA, CDR2 YSYEKL. The J segment lost 2 bases and the V segment lost 4 bases, leaving 7 bases of the junction unmatched. The CDR3 totals 16 residues. This chain's CDR3 is CASSPLGTDTNEKLFF. CDR3 coding DNA: TGCGCCAGCAGCCCGCTCGGGACAGATACTAATGAAAAACTGTTTTTT.

The CDR3 spells CATSSVLTGDSGEKLFF. The CDR3 DNA follows: TGTGCCACCAGCAGCGTTTTAACAGGGGATTCGGGTGAAAAACTGTTTTTT. The rearrangement uses TRBV15 and TRBJ1-4, with TRBD1 matching over 7 bases. Germline lookup yields CDR1 LNHNV and CDR2 YYDKDF (reference sequence). Trimming at V came to 3 bases and at J to 7 bases, leaving 14 bases not matched to a gene. This CDR3 contains 17 residues.